This T cell receptor beta chain is from a study of naive and memory T cell subsets. The beta constant-region primer was an equimolar mix of two oligonucleotides covering TRBC1 and TRBC2. The ligated cDNA underwent four PCR rounds using SP2 and nested alpha and beta constant-region primers. An oligonucleotide with the SP2 primer and a 12-nucleotide UMI was ligated to the cDNA 3' end. One entry per CDR3 protein results from TCRdb running MiXCR on the UMI-ligation and nested PCR reads. Found here are around 18,000 distinct CDR3 sequences, roughly 10% of them singletons; the top ten hold 23%. CDR1 and CDR2 from the germline V gene are SGHRS and YFSETQ. V lost 0 bases and J 3 bases, leaving 19 bases between the germline ends. There are 17 residues in the CDR3. Study-wide results and limits: Expression changes during T cell differentiation may affect RNA-based TCR counts.

This clonotype has just a few counts. Antigen specificity is unknown. This TCR came from a human donor in good health. Sequencing was carried out using central memory CD8+ T cells from blood. This chain joins TRBV5-1 and TRBJ2-7, with a tentative D call TRBD2 (5 bases). The CDR3 spells CASSLESGNSPSYEQYF. The CDR3 nucleotides are TGCGCCAGCAGCTTGGAGAGCGGAAATTCACCCAGCTACGAGCAGTACTTC.